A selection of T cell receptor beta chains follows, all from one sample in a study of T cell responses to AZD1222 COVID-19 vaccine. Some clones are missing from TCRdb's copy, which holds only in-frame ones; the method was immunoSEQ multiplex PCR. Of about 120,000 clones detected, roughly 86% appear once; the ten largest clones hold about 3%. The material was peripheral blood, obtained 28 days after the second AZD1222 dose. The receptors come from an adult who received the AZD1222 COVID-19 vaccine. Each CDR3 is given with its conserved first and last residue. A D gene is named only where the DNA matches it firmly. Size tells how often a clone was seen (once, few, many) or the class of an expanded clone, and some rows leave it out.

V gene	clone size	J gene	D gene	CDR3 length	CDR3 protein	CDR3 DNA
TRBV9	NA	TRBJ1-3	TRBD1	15	CASSPGGSFGNTIYF	TGTGCCAGCAGCCCAGGGGGGTCTTTTGGAAACACCATATATTTT
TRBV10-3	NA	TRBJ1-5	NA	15	CAISESGGSNQPQHF	TGTGCCATCAGTGAGTCGGGCGGAAGCAATCAGCCCCAGCATTTT
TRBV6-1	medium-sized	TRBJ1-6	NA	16	CASSEHAGRGYSPLHF	TGTGCCAGCAGTGAACATGCCGGACGGGGTTATTCACCCCTCCACTTT
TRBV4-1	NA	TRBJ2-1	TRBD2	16	CASSLAWRGAYNEQFF	TGCGCCAGCAGCCTTGCGTGGCGGGGGGCTTACAATGAGCAGTTCTTC
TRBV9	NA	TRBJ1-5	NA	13	CASSVAPGQPQHF	TGTGCCAGCAGCGTAGCTCCAGGGCAGCCCCAGCATTTT
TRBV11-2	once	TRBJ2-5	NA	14	CASSSGFSLETQYF	TGTGCCAGCAGCTCCGGCTTTTCTCTGGAGACCCAGTACTTC
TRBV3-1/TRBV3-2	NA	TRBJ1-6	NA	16	CASSPGGGDPWTPLHF	TGTGCCAGCAGTCCTGGAGGGGGGGACCCTTGGACACCCCTCCACTTT
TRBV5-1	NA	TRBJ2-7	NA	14	CASSLDPRFYEQYF	TGCGCCAGCAGCTTGGACCCGAGGTTCTACGAGCAGTACTTC
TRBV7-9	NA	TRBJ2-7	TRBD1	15	CASSLEEYRGHEQYF	TGTGCCAGCAGCTTAGAGGAGTACAGGGGGCACGAGCAGTACTTC
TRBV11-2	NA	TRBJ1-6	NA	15	CASSSHRALNSPLHF	TGTGCCAGCAGCTCACACCGGGCCCTGAATTCACCCCTCCACTTT
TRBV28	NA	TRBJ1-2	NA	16	CASTQSGGRANYGYTF	TGTGCCAGCACCCAGTCCGGTGGCAGGGCTAACTATGGCTACACCTTC
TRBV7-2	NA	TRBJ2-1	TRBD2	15	CASSLVSSGYNEQFF	TGTGCCAGCAGCTTAGTTTCTAGCGGATACAATGAGCAGTTCTTC
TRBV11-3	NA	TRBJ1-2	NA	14	CASSFDSQNYGYTF	TGTGCCAGCAGCTTTGACAGCCAGAACTATGGCTACACCTTC
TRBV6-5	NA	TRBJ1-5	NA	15	CASRSRQVLNQPQHF	TGTGCCAGCAGAAGTCGACAGGTTCTCAATCAGCCCCAGCATTTT
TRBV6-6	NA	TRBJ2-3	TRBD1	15	CASSPTGGSTDTQYF	TGTGCCAGCAGCCCGACAGGGGGCTCCACAGATACGCAGTATTTT
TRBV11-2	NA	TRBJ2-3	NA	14	CASSLGSSTDTQYF	TGTGCCAGCAGCTTAGGCAGTAGCACAGATACGCAGTATTTT
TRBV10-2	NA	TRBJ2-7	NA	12	CASSPLGYEQYF	TGCGCCAGCAGTCCCCTGGGCTACGAGCAGTACTTC
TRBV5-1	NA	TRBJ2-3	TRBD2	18	CASSSRLAGGTRADTQYF	TGCGCCAGCAGCTCACGACTAGCGGGGGGCACCCGGGCAGATACGCAGTATTTT
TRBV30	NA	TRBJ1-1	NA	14	CAWSVLLQNTEAFF	TGTGCCTGGAGTGTATTGCTGCAGAACACTGAAGCTTTCTTT
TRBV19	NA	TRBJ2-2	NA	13	CASSRGIGGELFF	TGTGCCAGTAGTAGGGGAATAGGTGGGGAGCTGTTTTTT
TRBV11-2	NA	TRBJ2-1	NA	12	CASTPAGNEQFF	TGTGCCAGCACCCCCGCCGGGAATGAGCAGTTCTTC
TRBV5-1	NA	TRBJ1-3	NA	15	CASSFAGEAGNTIYF	TGCGCCAGCAGCTTCGCAGGGGAGGCTGGAAACACCATATATTTT
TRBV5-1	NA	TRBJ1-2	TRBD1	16	CASSQGQGARIYGYTF	TGCGCCAGCAGCCAAGGACAGGGGGCGCGTATCTATGGCTACACCTTC
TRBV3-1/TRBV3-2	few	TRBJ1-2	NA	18	CASSQDRLRPGANYGYTF	TGTGCCAGCAGCCAAGACAGATTAAGGCCAGGAGCTAACTATGGCTACACCTTC
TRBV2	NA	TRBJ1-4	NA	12	CASGRVVEKLFF	TGTGCCTCGGGGAGGGTCGTTGAAAAACTGTTTTTT
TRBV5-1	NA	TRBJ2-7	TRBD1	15	CASGEQGSSSYEQYF	TGCGCCAGCGGCGAACAGGGGTCGAGCTCCTACGAGCAGTACTTC